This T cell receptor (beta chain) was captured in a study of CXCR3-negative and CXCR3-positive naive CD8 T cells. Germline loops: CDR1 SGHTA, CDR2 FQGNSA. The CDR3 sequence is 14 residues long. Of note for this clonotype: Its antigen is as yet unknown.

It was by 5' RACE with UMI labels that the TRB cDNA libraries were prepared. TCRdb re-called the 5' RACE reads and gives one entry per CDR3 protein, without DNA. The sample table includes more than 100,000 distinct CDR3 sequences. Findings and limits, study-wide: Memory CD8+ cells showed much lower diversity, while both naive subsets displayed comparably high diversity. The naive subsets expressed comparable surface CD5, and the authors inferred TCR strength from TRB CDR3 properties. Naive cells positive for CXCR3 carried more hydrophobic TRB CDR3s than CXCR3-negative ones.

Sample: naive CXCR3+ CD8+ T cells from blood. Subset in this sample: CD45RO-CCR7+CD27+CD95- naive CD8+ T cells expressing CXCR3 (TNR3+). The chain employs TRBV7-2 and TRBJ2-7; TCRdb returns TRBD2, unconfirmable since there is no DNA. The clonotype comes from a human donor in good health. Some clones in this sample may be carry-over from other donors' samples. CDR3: CASSPGTSGDEQYF.